A single T cell receptor beta chain is shown here with its context. Its antigen is not yet known. No qualities accompany the bases; no much larger clone lies one base away. The trial excluded patients who had a history of autoimmune disease or were on systemic immunosuppression. Peripheral blood for TCR sequencing was drawn from every dose cohort at baseline, at cycle 4 day 1 and at cycle 7 day 1. Samples were obtained from an open-label, multicenter, first-in-human phase I dose-escalation trial of ivuxolimab. Adults with locally advanced or metastatic melanoma, renal cell, hepatocellular, or head and neck squamous cell carcinoma were enrolled in the trial. Before TCR sequencing, CD4+ T cells and CD8+ T cells were sorted from peripheral blood as separate populations. The data were taken from a study of OX40 agonist ivuxolimab in advanced cancers. Context from the whole study: Ivuxolimab was an agonistic, fully human IgG2 monoclonal antibody directed against OX40 (CD134), a costimulatory receptor. The paper covers the monotherapy dose-escalation part of the phase I ivuxolimab trial, which included N = 52 patients. In the dose-escalation cohort, roughly 80% of patients were male, and the mean age was roughly 60 years, with a range of about 23 to 85. Partial responses were achieved by three dose-escalation patients, of whom one had hepatocellular carcinoma and two had cutaneous melanoma. Patients were allowed to have had prior anti-PD-1, anti-PD-L1 or anti-CTLA-4 therapy, and 40% of the dose-escalation patients had previously received checkpoint inhibitors. The purpose of peripheral TCRbeta sequencing was to test whether ivuxolimab changed TCR sequence diversity and led to clonal T-cell expansion. Of the roughly 52 dose-escalation patients, hepatocellular carcinoma was present in roughly 19, melanoma in approximately 15, renal cell carcinoma in 9 and head and neck cancer in 9. Intravenous ivuxolimab was administered to patients every 2 weeks at six dose levels: 0.01, 0.1, 0.3, 1.5, 3 and 10 mg/kg. Study-level results and caveats: After ivuxolimab, expanded clones were on average more numerous among CD8+ T cells than among CD4+ T cells. Clonal expansion of both CD4+ and CD8+ blood T cells was observed from baseline to week 6 at doses 0.1 to 3.0 mg/kg. In the 0.1-3.0 mg/kg groups, partial responders were among the patients with the lowest normalized peripheral clonal expansion, particularly in CD8+ T cells. The antigen specificity of the clonally expanded peripheral T cells was not determined. Low levels of normalized T-cell clonal expansion were also shown by some nonresponding patients.

To sequence the TCRbeta CDR3 region, genomic DNA was isolated from the sorted cells. The immunoSEQ Assay was used for sequencing of TCRbeta CDR3 regions. Sourced from immuneACCESS, this table was stored by TCRdb with only in-frame sequences that have V and J called. A share of the clones is absent; for the studies checked, an unresolved V gene accounts for under half, and the remainder has no known explanation. The sample yields under 85,000 clones; 94% were counted once. The ten largest clones add up to 11% of the sample. The germline V end is reduced by 4 bases and the J end by 2 bases; junction bases left unmatched: 7. CDR1 and CDR2 (MGHRA, YSYEKL) derive from the germline V gene. From its cysteine to its phenylalanine, the CDR3 spans 15 amino acids. Only CDR3 DNA is held: 45 bases, read in frame from base 1.

The rearrangement combines TRBV4-1 with TRBJ2-7; 8 bases in between match TRBD2. This specimen consisted of CD4+ or CD8+ T cells sorted from blood, obtained in a trial of the OX40 agonist ivuxolimab. The sequence came from an adult with an advanced solid tumor such as melanoma, head and neck, liver or kidney cancer. The sequenced DNA is TGCGCCAGCAGCCCCGGACTAGCAGGAACCTACGAGCAGTACTTC. Translated, it gives CASSPGLAGTYEQYF.